This TCR beta chain was retrieved from a study of blood T cell repertoires in COVID-19. Study in general: T cells, B-cell-depleted T cells, or PBMCs supplied cDNA or gDNA.

This CDR3 is built from 15 residues. V lost 5 bases, J lost 6 bases, and 20 bases lay in between. Germline values: CDR1 MNHEY, CDR2 SVGAGI. Original data processing: Estimation of nucleated cell counts was performed using reference gene primer amplification. Repertoires were generated with immunoSEQ multiplex PCR, while TCRdb's copy carries only in-frame clones and drops some. The V and J calls and the clone size are those of that table, but D and trimming were determined from the DNA. The data show about 260,000 clones, with approximately 80% seen just once and about 9.1% held by the top ten. The V gene is TRBV6-5, the J gene TRBJ2-7; D might be TRBD2 (7 bases). The sequence derives from a human donor in a cohort sampled during active COVID-19. The source material was peripheral blood. In DNA form, the CDR3 reads TGTGCCAGCAGTCAACAGGGACTATTTATCTCCGAGCAGTACTTC. This translates into CASSQQGLFISEQYF.